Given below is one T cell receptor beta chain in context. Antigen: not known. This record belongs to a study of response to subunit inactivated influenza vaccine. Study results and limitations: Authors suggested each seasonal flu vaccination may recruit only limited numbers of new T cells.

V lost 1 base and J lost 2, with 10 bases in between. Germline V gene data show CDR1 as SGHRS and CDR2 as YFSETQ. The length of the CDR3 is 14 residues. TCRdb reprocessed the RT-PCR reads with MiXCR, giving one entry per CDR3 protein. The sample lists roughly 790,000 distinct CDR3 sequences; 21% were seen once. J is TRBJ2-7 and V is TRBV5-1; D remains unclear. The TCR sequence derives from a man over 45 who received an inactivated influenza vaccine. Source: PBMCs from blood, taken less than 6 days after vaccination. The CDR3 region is CASSLRPSAYEQYF. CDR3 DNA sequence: TGCGCCAGCAGCTTGCGACCATCCGCCTACGAGCAGTACTTC.